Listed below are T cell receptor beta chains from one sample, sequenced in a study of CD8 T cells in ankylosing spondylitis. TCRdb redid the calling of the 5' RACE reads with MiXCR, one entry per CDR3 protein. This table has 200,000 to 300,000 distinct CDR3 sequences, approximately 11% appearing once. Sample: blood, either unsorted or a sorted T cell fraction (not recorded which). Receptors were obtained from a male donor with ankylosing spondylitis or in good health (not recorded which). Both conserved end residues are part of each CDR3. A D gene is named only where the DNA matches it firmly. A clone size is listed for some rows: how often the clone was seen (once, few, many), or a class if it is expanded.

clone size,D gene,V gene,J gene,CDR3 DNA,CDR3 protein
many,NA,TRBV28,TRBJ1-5,TGTGCCAGCAGTAGTATGATCGCCTCCAATCAGCCCCAGCATTTT,CASSSMIASNQPQHF
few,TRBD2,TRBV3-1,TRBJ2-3,TGTGCCAGCAGCCTACGACTAGCGGCCACAGATACGCAGTATTTT,CASSLRLAATDTQYF
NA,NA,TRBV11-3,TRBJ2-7,TGTGCCAGCAGCCCTAAAAGGACAGTCTACGAGCAGTACTTC,CASSPKRTVYEQYF
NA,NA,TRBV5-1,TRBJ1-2,TGCGCCAGCAGCTTGCCCACCGCTGAGGTCTATGGCTACACCTTC,CASSLPTAEVYGYTF
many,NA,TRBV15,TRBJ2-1,TGTGCCACCAGCAGAGAGGACTGGGACAATGAGCAGTTCTTC,CATSREDWDNEQFF
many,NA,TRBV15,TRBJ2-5,TGTGCCACCAGCAGATCGGAACGAGAGACCCAGTACTTC,CATSRSERETQYF
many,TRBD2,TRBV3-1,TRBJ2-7,TGTGCCAGCAGCCGGGGGGGCTACGAGCAGTACTTC,CASSRGGYEQYF
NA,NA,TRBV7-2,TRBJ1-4,TGTACCAGCAGCTTTGACAGATCCAATGAAAAACTGTTTTTT,CTSSFDRSNEKLFF
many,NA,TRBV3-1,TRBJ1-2,TGTGCCAGCAGCCATTTCATCGGGCAGAACCTCTATGGCTACACCTTC,CASSHFIGQNLYGYTF
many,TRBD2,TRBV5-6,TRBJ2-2,TGTGCCAGCAGCTTGCTCTTAGCGGGGGGAACCACCGGGGAGCTGTTTTTT,CASSLLLAGGTTGELFF
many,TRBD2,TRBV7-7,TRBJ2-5,TGTGCCAGCAGCTCGACTAGCGGGAGTGGAGAGACCCAGTACTTC,CASSSTSGSGETQYF
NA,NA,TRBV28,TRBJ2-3,TGTGCCAGCAGTTCCCTGATGGATACGCAGTATTTT,CASSSLMDTQYF
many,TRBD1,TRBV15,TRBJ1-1,TGTGCCACCAGCGGGGAGACAGGGTCTGCTGAAGCTTTCTTT,CATSGETGSAEAFF
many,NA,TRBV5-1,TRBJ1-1,TGCGCCAGCAGCTTGGTGGATATTATGCGTGGCACTGAAGCTTTCTTT,CASSLVDIMRGTEAFF
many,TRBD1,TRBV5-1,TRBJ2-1,TGCGCCAGCAGCCCAGGGGGTACTGAGCAGTTCTTC,CASSPGGTEQFF
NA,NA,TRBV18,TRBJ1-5,TGTGCCAGCTCACCATCCGGGTGGGAACCCCAGCATTTT,CASSPSGWEPQHF
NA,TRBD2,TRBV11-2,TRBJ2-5,TGTGCCAGCAGCTTAATGTCCAGCGGGGAGCAAGAGACCCAGTACTTC,CASSLMSSGEQETQYF
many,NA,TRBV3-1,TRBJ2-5,TGTGCCAGCAGCCAGGCTGTGGCAGGCCCAAGTGGGACCCAGTACTTC,CASSQAVAGPSGTQYF
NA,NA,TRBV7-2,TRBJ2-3,TGTGCCAGCAGCTGGGGGGGGGCCACAGATACGCAGTATTTT,CASSWGGATDTQYF
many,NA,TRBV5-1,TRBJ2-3,TGCGCCAGCAGCTCTGAGTCGGATACGCAGTATTTT,CASSSESDTQYF
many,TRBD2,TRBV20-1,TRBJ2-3,TGCAGTGCTAGAGAGCCGCGGGGGGCCCCACCAGATACGCAGTATTTT,CSAREPRGAPPDTQYF
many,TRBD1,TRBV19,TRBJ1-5,TGTGCCAGTAGAGACAGGGCCTCTTCTCAGCCCCAGCATTTT,CASRDRASSQPQHF
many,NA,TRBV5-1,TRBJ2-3,TGCGCCAGCACTCAAAGCGGATTCGGAAATACGCAGTATTTT,CASTQSGFGNTQYF